The 5 T cell receptor beta chains reported below all come from one sample, sequenced in a study of vaccination effects on CD4 cells after COVID-19. For these receptors, no antigen is known. Antigen-specific CD4+ T cells expanded by the ViraFEST assay with viral peptide pools were then sequenced. Upon completion of roughly ten days in culture, CD4+ T cells were isolated. People in the vaccine group had not been infected with SARS-CoV-2 before, and their nucleocapsid antibodies were negative. Data came from immunoSEQ multiplex PCR; TCRdb stores just in-frame clones and leaves some out. The sample includes approximately 68,000 clones, around 76% of them seen just once. Sequenced material: CD4+ T cells from PBMCs cultured with SARS-CoV-2 spike peptides, taken before COVID-19 vaccination. These receptors all come from a human donor who received a COVID-19 vaccine.

The rearrangement links TRBV5-8 to TRBJ1-2; D is possibly TRBD1 (6 bases). From germline, CDR1 is SGHTS and CDR2 YDEGEE. The CDR3 consists of 16 residues. Between the trimmed V and J ends, which lost 4 bases and 8 bases, there was a span of 24 bases. CDR3 protein: CASSPGQSFSFVGYTF. The CDR3 DNA is TGTGCCAGCAGCCCCGGACAGTCCTTCTCGTTCGTGGGCTACACCTTC.

This rearrangement joins TRBV12-3 or TRBV12-4 to TRBJ2-4; TRBD2 is a possible D gene (6 bases). This CDR3 is 11 amino acids long. V was shortened by 6 bases and J by 9 bases, with 9 bases between the two germline ends. The CDR3 is CASSGSTIQYF. Written as DNA, the CDR3 is TGTGCCAGCAGCGGGAGTACCATTCAGTACTTC.

The chain links TRBV18 to TRBJ1-5; no firm D call. The CDR3 extends over 15 amino acids. Germline assignment: CDR1 KGHSH and CDR2 LQKENI. Trimming took off 2 bases at V and 0 bases at J, with 8 bases between the two ends. In DNA, the CDR3 is TGTGCCAGCTCACCAGGGCAGTATAGCAATCAGCCCCAGCATTTT. This encodes CASSPGQYSNQPQHF.

The chain uses TRBV24-1 and TRBJ2-1; 10 nucleotides align to TRBD1. The CDR3 has 14 residues. V gave up 9 bases and J gave up 6 bases; unmatched junction bases: 7. Germline values: CDR1 KGHDR, CDR2 SFDVKD. Here the CDR3 reads CATGRQGALNEQFF. The CDR3 DNA reads as TGTGCCACCGGACGACAGGGGGCCCTCAATGAGCAGTTCTTC.

This chain connects TRBV28 to TRBJ2-1; possible D gene TRBD2, 5 bases. The V gene's germline CDR1 is MDHEN and CDR2 SYDVKM. V lost 4 bases and J lost 12, with 19 bases in between. The CDR3 extends over 14 amino acids. In DNA form, the CDR3 reads TGTGCCAGCAGTTCCCCCACGCCCCCCGCGGGGCAGTTCTTC. It specifies CASSSPTPPAGQFF. The variable domain in full, completed from reference TRBV28 and TRBJ2-1, reads DVKVTQSSRYLVKRTGEKVFLECVQDMDHENMFWYRQDPGLGLRLIYFSYDVKMKEKGDIPEGYSVSREKKERFSLILESASTNQTSMYLCASSSPTPPAGQFFGPGTRLTVL.